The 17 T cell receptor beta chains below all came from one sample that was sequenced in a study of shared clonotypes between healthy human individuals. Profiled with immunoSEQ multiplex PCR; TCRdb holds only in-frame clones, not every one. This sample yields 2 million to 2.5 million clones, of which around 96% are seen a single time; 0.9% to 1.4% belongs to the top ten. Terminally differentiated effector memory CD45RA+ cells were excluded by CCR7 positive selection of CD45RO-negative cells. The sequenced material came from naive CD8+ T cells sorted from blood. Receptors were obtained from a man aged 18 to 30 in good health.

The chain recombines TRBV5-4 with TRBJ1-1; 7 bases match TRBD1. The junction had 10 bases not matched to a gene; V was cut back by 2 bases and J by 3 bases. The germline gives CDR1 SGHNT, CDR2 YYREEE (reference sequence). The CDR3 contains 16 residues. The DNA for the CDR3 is TGTGCCAGCAGCTTCGGACAGGTTATAGGAGACACTGAAGCTTTCTTT. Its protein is CASSFGQVIGDTEAFF.

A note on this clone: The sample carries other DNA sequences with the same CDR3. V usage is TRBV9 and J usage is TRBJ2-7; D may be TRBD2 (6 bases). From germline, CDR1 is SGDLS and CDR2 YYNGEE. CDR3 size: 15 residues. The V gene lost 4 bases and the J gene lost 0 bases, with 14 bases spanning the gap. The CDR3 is CASSISGSGSYEQYF. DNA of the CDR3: TGTGCCAGCAGCATCTCGGGTAGCGGCTCCTACGAGCAGTACTTC.

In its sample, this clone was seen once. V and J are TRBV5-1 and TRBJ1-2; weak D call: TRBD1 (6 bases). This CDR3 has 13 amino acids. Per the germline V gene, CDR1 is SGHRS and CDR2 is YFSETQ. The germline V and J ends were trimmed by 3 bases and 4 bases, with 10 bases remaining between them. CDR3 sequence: CASSSDRLYGYTF. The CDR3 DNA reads TGCGCCAGCAGCTCCGACAGGCTCTATGGCTACACCTTC.

The CDR3 loop is CASSEESKNIQYF. The DNA of the CDR3 is TGTGCCAGCAGCGAGGAATCCAAAAACATTCAGTACTTC. The rearrangement joins TRBV5-4 to TRBJ2-4; D remains unclear. The germline V and J ends were trimmed by 4 bases and 2 bases, with 7 bases remaining between them. The CDR3 consists of 13 residues. Germline V gene sequence: CDR1 SGHNT, CDR2 YYREEE (reference sequence). Variable domain in full (rest from reference TRBV5-4 and TRBJ2-4): ETGVTQSPTHLIKTRGQQVTLRCSSQSGHNTVSWYQQALGQGPQFIFQYYREEENGRGNFPPRFSGLQFPNYSSELNVNALELDDSALYLCASSEESKNIQYFGAGTRLSVL.

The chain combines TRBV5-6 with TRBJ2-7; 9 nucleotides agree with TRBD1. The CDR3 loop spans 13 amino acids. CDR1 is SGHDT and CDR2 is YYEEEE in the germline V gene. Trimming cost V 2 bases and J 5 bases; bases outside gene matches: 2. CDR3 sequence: CASSLQGADEQYF. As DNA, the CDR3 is TGTGCCAGCAGCTTACAGGGGGCCGACGAGCAGTACTTC.

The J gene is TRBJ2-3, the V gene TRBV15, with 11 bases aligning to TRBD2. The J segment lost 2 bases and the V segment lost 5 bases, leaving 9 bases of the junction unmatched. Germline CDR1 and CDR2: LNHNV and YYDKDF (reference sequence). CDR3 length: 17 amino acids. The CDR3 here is CATSGITSGRNTDTQYF. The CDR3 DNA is TGTGCCACCAGCGGCATAACTAGCGGGAGAAACACAGATACGCAGTATTTT.

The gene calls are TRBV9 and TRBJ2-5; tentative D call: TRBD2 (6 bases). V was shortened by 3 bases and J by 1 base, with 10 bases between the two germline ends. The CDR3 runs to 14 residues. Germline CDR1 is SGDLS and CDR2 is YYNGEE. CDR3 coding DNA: TGTGCCAGCAGCGCGGGGGTGAGCCAAGAGACCCAGTACTTC. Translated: CASSAGVSQETQYF.

CDR3 loop: CASSYSTGMNTGELFF. CDR3 sequence (DNA): TGTGCCAGCAGTTACTCTACGGGGATGAACACCGGGGAGCTGTTTTTT. The V gene is TRBV6-5, the J gene TRBJ2-2, with a tentative D call TRBD2 (5 bases). Trimming left V 0 bases short and J 1 base short, with 9 bases between. CDR1 and CDR2 (germline): MNHEY, SVGAGI. CDR3 length: 16 amino acids.

CDR3 sequence reads: CASSFLGATGNYGYTF. Here the CDR3 DNA reads TGCGCCAGCAGCTTTTTGGGGGCGACGGGGAACTATGGCTACACCTTC. This chain connects TRBV5-1 to TRBJ1-2, with a weak D call TRBD1 (6 bases). Germline V gene data show CDR1 as SGHRS and CDR2 as YFSETQ. The CDR3 loop spans 16 amino acids. Trimming pared 2 bases from V and 2 bases from J, leaving 16 bases between.

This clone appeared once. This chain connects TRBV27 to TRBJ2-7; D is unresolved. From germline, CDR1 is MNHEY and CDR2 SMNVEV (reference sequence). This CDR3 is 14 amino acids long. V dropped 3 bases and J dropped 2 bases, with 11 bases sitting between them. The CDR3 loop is CASSFFSSPYEQYF. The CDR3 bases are TGTGCCAGCAGTTTTTTTAGCAGCCCCTACGAGCAGTACTTC.

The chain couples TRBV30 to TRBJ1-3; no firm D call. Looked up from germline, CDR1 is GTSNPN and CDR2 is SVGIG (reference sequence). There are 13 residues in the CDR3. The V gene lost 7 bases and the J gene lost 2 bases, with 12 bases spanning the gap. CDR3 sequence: CASDTSAGNTIYF. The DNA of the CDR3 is TGTGCCTCTGATACGAGTGCTGGAAACACCATATATTTT.

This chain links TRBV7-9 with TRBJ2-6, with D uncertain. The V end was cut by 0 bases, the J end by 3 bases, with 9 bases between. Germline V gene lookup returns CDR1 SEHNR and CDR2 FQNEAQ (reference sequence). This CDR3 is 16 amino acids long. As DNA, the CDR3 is TGTGCCAGCAGCTTAGCTGTAGGGCTTGGGGCCAACGTCCTGACTTTC. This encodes CASSLAVGLGANVLTF.

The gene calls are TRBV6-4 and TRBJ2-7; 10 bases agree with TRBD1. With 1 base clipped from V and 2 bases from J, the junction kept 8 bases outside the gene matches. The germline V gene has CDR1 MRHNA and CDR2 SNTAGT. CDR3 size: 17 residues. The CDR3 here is CASSDCNRDRGPYEQYF. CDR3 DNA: TGTGCCAGCAGTGACTGTAACCGGGACAGGGGTCCCTACGAGCAGTACTTC.

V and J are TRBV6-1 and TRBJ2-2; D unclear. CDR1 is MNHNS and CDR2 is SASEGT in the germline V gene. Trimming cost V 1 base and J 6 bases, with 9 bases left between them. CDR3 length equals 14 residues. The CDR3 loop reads CASSEVGGAGELFF. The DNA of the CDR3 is TGTGCCAGCAGTGAAGTGGGTGGGGCCGGGGAGCTGTTTTTT.

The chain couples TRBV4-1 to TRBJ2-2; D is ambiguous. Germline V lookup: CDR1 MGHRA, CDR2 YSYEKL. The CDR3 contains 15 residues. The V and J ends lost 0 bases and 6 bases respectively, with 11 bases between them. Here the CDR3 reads CASSQELSVPGELFF. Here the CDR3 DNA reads TGCGCCAGCAGCCAAGAATTAAGTGTTCCCGGGGAGCTGTTTTTT.

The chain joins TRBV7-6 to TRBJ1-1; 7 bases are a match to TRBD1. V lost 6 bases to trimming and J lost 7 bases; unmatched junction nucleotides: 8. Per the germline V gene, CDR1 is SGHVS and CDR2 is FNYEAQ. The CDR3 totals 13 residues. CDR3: CASSQEGGYEAFF. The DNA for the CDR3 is TGTGCCAGCAGTCAAGAAGGGGGCTATGAAGCTTTCTTT.

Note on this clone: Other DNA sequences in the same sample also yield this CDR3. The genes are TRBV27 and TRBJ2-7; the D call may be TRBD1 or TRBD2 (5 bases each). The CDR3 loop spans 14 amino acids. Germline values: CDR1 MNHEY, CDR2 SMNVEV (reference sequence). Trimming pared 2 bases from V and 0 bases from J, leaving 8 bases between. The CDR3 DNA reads TGTGCCAGCAGTTTAAAGGGACCCTCCTACGAGCAGTACTTC. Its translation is CASSLKGPSYEQYF.